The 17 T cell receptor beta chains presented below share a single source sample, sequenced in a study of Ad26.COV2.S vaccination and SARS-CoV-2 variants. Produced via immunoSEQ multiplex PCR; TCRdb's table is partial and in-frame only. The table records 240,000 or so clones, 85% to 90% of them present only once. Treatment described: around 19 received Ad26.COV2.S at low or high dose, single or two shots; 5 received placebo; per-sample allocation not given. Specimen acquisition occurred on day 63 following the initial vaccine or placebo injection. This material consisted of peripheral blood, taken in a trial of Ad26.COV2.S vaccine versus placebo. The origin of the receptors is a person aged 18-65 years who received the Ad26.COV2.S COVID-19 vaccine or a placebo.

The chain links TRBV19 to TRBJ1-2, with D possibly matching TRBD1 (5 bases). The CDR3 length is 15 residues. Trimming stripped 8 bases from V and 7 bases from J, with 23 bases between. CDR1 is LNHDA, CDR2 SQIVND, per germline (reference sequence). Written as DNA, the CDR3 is TGTGCCAGTCGGATACCACCACCTTCCGGGGGTGGCTACACCTTC. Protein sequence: CASRIPPPSGGGYTF.

CDR3 amino acids: CASSYDKAGPGYTF. The CDR3 DNA sequence: TGTGCCAGCAGTTACGACAAGGCAGGGCCCGGCTACACCTTC. The genes are TRBV6-5 and TRBJ1-2; D is possibly TRBD1 (5 bases). The CDR3 contains 14 residues. Trimming left V 2 bases short and J 8 bases short, with 15 bases between. Per germline, CDR1 MNHEY and CDR2 SVGAGI.

CDR3 loop: CASSQDSNYGYTF. The DNA for the CDR3 is TGTGCCAGCAGTCAGGACAGCAACTATGGCTACACCTTC. The genes are TRBV21-1 and TRBJ1-2; whether TRBD1, the table's D call, matches the DNA was not checked. TRBV21-1 is labeled a pseudogene. The CDR3 runs 13 residues.

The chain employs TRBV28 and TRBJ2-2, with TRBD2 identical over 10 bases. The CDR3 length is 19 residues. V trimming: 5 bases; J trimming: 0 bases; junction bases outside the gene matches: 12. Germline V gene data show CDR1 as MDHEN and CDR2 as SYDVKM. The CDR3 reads CASSPYLTSGPPNTGELFF. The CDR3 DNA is TGTGCCAGCAGTCCGTACTTGACTAGCGGGCCGCCGAACACCGGGGAGCTGTTTTTT.

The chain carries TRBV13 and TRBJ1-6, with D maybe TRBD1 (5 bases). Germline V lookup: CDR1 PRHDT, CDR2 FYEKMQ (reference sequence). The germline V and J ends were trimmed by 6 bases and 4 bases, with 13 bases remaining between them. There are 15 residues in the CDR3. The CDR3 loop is CASSSGGWYNSPLHF. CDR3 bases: TGTGCCAGCAGTTCCGGGGGGTGGTATAATTCACCCCTCCACTTT.

The CDR3 loop reads CASSSPGQGMTGELFF. The CDR3 nucleotides are TGTGCCAGCAGCTCACCGGGACAGGGGATGACTGGGGAGCTGTTTTTT. This chain links TRBV14 with TRBJ2-2; 10 bases align to TRBD1. Looked up from germline, CDR1 is SGHDN and CDR2 is FVKESK. CDR3 length: 16 residues. The V gene end was trimmed by 5 bases and the J gene end by 8 bases; junction bases not matched to a gene: 11.

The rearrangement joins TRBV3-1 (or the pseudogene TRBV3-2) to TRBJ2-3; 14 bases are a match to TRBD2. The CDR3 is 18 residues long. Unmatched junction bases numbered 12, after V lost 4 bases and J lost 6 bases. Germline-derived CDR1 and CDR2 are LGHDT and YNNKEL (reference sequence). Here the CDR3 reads CASSRYSGTSGSPDTQYF. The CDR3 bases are TGTGCCAGCAGCCGCTATTCCGGGACTAGCGGGAGTCCGGATACGCAGTATTTT.

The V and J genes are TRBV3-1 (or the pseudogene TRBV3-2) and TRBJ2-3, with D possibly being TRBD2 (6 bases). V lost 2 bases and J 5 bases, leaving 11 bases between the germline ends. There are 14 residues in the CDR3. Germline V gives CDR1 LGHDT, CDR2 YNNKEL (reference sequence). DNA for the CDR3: TGTGCCAGCAGCCAATCCTCTAGCGTAGATACGCAGTATTTT. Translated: CASSQSSSVDTQYF.

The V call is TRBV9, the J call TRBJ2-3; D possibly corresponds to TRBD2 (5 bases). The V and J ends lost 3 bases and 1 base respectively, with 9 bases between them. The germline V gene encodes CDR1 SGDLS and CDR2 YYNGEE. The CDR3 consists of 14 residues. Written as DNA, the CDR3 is TGTGCCAGCAGCGGCAGTAGCGGCACAGATACGCAGTATTTT. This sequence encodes CASSGSSGTDTQYF. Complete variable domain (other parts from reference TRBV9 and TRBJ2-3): DSGVTQTPKHLITATGQRVTLRCSPRSGDLSVYWYQQSLDQGLQFLIQYYNGEERAKGNILERFSAQQFPDLHSELNLSSLELGDSALYFCASSGSSGTDTQYFGPGTRLTVL.

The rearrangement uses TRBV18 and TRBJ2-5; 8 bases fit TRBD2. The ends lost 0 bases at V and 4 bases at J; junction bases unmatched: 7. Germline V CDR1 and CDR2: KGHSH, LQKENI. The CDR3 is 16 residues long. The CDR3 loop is CASSPPTGGMGETQYF. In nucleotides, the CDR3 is TGTGCCAGCTCACCACCGACGGGGGGGATGGGAGAGACCCAGTACTTC.

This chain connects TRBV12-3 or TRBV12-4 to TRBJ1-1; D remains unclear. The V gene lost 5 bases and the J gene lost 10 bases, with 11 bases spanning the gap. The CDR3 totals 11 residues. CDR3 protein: CASSKAGIAFF. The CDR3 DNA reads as TGTGCCAGCAGTAAGGCGGGGATAGCTTTCTTT.

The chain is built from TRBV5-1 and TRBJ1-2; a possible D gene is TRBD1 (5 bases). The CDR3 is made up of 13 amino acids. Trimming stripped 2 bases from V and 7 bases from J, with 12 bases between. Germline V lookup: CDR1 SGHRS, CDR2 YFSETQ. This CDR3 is CASSLEGIGGYTF. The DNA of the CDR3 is TGCGCCAGCAGCTTAGAGGGGATTGGTGGCTACACCTTC.

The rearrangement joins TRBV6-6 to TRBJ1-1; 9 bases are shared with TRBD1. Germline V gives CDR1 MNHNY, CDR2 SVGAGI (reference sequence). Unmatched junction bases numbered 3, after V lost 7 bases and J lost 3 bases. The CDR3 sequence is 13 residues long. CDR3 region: CASTWTGDTEAFF. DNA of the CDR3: TGTGCCAGCACCTGGACAGGGGACACTGAAGCTTTCTTT.

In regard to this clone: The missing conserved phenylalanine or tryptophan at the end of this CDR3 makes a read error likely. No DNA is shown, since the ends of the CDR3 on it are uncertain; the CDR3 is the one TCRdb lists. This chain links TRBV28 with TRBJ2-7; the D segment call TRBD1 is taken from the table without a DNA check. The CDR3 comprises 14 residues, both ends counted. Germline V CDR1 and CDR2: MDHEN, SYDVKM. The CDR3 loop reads CASSSFTGGDRTLI.

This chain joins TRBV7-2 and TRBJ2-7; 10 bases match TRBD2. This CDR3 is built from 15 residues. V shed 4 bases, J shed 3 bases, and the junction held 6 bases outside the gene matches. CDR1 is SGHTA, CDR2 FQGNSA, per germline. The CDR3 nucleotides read TGTGCCAGCAGCTCGAGAACTAGCGGGATCTACGAGCAGTACTTC. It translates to CASSSRTSGIYEQYF.

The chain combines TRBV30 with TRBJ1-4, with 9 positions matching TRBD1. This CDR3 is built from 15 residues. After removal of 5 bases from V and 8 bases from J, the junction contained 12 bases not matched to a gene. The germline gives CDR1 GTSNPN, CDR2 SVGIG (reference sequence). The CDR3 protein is CAWEYLTGGSEKLFF. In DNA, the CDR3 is TGTGCCTGGGAGTACCTTACAGGGGGCAGCGAAAAACTGTTTTTT.

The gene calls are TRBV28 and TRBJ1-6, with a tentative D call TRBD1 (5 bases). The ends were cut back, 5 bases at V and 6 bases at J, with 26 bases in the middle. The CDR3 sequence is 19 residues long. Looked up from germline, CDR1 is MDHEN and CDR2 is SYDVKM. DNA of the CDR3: TGTGCCAGCAGTCCTCGGGTCGGAGGGGTGGGGCCTTTTAATTCACCCCTCCACTTT. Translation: CASSPRVGGVGPFNSPLHF.